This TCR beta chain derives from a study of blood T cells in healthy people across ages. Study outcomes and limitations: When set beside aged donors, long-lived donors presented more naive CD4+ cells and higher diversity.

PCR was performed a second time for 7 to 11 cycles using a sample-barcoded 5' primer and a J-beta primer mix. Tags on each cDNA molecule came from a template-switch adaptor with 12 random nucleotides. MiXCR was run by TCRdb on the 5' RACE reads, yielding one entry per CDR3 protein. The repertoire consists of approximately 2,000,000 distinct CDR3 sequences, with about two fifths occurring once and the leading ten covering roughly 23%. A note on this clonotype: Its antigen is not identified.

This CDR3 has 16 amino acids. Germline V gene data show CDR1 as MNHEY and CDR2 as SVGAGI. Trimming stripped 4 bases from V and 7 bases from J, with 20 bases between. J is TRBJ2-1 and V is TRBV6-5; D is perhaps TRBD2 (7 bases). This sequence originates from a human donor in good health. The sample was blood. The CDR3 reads CASSLGGGGDLNEQFF. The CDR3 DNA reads TGTGCCAGCAGTTTAGGGGGGGGGGGAGACCTGAATGAGCAGTTCTTC.